The sequence of this T cell receptor (beta chain) was determined in a study of patients and donors after allogeneic stem cell transplantation. TCRdb itself ran the RT-PCR reads through MiXCR, one entry per CDR3 protein. The sample holds 900,000 to 1,000,000 distinct CDR3 sequences, more than 15% seen once. With 3 bases removed from V and 4 bases from J, the gap between germline ends came to 19 bases. The CDR3 has 17 amino acids. V and J are TRBV12-3 or TRBV12-4 and TRBJ2-1; no clear D. Sequenced: blood, either unsorted or a sorted T cell fraction (not recorded which). The sequence derives from a human donor who was either an allogeneic HSCT recipient or a stem cell or donor lymphocyte infusion donor (not recorded which). It is not recorded whose cells these are; they may come from a transplant donor. CDR3 in DNA: TGTGCCAGCAGTTTCGGACCTTTAGGCGGATCTTACAATGAGCAGTTCTTC. This gives the protein CASSFGPLGGSYNEQFF.